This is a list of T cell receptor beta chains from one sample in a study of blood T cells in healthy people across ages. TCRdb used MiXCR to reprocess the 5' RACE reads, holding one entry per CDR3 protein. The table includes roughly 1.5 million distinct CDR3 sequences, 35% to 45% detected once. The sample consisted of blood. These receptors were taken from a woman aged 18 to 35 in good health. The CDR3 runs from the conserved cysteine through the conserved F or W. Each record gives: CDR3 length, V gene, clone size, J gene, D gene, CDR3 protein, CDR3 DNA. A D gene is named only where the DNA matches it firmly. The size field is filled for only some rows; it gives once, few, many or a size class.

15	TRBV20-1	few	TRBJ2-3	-	CSARDVLTSTDTQYF	TGCAGTGCTAGAGATGTGTTAACTAGCACAGATACGCAGTATTTT
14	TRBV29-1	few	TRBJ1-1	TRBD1	CSVDLRTGSTEAFF	TGCAGCGTTGATCTACGGACAGGGAGCACTGAAGCTTTCTTT
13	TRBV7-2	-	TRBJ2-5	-	CARSLDPSRTQYF	TGTGCCCGCAGCTTAGACCCGAGTCGGACCCAGTACTTC
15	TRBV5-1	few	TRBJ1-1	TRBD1	CASIDPGGEDTEAFF	TGCGCCAGCATTGATCCAGGGGGAGAGGACACTGAAGCTTTCTTT
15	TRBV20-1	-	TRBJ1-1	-	CSARVPGWGNTEAFF	TGCAGTGCTAGAGTCCCGGGGTGGGGGAACACTGAAGCTTTCTTT
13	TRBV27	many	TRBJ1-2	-	CASSPSLDYGYTF	TGTGCCAGCAGTCCGTCTTTAGACTATGGCTACACCTTC
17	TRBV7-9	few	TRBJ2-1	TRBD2	CASSLSRGAGSYNEQFF	TGTGCCAGCAGCTTAAGCCGCGGAGCGGGGTCTTACAATGAGCAGTTCTTC
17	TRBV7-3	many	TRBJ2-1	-	CASSLRGGVGTHNEQFF	TGTGCCAGCAGCTTAAGAGGTGGTGTGGGAACCCACAATGAGCAGTTCTTC
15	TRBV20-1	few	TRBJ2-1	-	CSARASGSIYNEQFF	TGCAGTGCTAGAGCCTCTGGATCTATTTACAATGAGCAGTTCTTC
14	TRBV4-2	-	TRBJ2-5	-	CASSQDEMQETQYF	TGTGCCAGCAGCCAAGATGAGATGCAAGAGACCCAGTACTTC
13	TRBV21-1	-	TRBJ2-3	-	CASSKGVTDTQYF	TGTGCCAGCAGCAAAGGAGTTACAGATACGCAGTATTTT
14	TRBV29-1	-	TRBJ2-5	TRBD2	CSVELGTIQETQYF	TGCAGCGTTGAACTCGGGACTATCCAAGAGACCCAGTACTTC
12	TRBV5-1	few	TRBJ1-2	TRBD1	CASGTGSYGYTF	TGCGCGTCTGGGACAGGGAGCTATGGCTACACCTTC
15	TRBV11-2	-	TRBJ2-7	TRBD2	CASSFRLAGPCEQYF	TGTGCCAGCAGCTTTCGACTAGCGGGACCCTGCGAGCAGTACTTC
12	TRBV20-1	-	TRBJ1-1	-	CSADRRNTEAFF	TGCAGTGCTGACAGAAGGAACACTGAAGCTTTCTTT
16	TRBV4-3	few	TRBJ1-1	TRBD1	CASSLGTGGWATEAFF	TGCGCCAGCAGCCTGGGGACAGGGGGTTGGGCCACTGAAGCTTTCTTT
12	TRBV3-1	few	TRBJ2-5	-	CASSHGRETQYF	TGTGCCAGCAGCCATGGGCGAGAGACCCAGTACTTC
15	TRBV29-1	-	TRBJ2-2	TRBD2	CSVEGAGGNTGELFF	TGCAGCGTTGAGGGAGCGGGGGGGAACACCGGGGAGCTGTTTTTT
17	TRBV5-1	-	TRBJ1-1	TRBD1	CASSYSGTDVMNAEAFF	TGCGCCAGCAGCTACTCAGGGACAGACGTGATGAACGCTGAAGCTTTCTTT
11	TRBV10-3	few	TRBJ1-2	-	CAISESVGYTF	TGTGCCATCAGTGAGTCAGTGGGCTACACCTTC
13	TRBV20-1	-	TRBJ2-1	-	CSAPSGRVQTQFF	TGCAGTGCTCCTTCGGGCAGGGTACAGACCCAGTTCTTC
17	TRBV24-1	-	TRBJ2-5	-	CATSEWTISGGQETQYF	TGTGCCACCAGTGAGTGGACCATATCAGGAGGCCAAGAGACCCAGTACTTC
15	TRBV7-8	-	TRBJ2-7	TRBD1	CASTSSRQGAYEQYF	TGTGCCAGCACGTCCTCGAGACAGGGGGCCTACGAGCAGTACTTC
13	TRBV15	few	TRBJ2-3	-	CATSGGLFRTQYF	TGTGCCACCAGCGGGGGACTTTTTCGTACGCAGTATTTT